This T cell receptor beta chain is from a study of siplizumab effects on memory and regulatory T cells. Study-wide points: A minor fraction of alloreactive clones, and no more, mapped to unstimulated subsets. Proliferating siplizumab-culture Treg suppressive function went unconfirmed.

Sequencing used immunoSEQ multiplex PCR; TCRdb keeps in-frame clones, though not all of them. This sample has roughly 68,000 clones, with about 96% found just once. J was trimmed by 2 bases and V by 0 bases; bases with no gene match: 7. This CDR3 contains 17 residues. Germline-derived CDR1 and CDR2 are SGHNT and YYREEE (reference sequence). Comment on this clone: As yet, its antigen is unknown.

What was sequenced was naive CD8+ T cells sorted from blood. This clonotype originated in a human donor in good health. The chain is built from TRBV5-4 and TRBJ2-3; TRBD2 matches at 9 bases. In nucleotides, the CDR3 is TGTGCCAGCAGCTTGGATTGGACTAGCGAGCCCACAGATACGCAGTATTTT. Translated: CASSLDWTSEPTDTQYF.